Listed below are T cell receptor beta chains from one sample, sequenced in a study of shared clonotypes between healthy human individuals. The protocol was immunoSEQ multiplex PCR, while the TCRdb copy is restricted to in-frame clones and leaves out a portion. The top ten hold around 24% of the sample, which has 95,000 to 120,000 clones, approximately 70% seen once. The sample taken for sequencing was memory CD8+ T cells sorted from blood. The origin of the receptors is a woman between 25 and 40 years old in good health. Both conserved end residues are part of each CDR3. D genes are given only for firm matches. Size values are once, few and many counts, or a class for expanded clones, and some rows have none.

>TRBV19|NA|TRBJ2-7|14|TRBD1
CASSIYQGETQQYF
TGTGCCAGTAGTATCTATCAGGGGGAAACGCAGCAGTACTTC
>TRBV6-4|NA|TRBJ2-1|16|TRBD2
CASSRTGTSGSDEQFF
TGTGCCAGCAGTAGGACCGGGACTAGCGGGAGTGATGAGCAGTTCTTC
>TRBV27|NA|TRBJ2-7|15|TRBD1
CASSGTGGVQLEQYF
TGTGCCAGCAGTGGAACAGGGGGTGTTCAGCTCGAGCAGTACTTC
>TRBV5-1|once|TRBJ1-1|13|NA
CASSLYQGFTAFF
TGCGCCAGCAGCTTGTATCAAGGGTTTACGGCTTTCTTT
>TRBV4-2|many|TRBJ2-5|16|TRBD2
CASSQYTSGAQETQYF
TGTGCCAGCAGCCAGTACACTAGCGGGGCTCAAGAGACCCAGTACTTC
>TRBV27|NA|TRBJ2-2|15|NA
CASSFQRGSPGELFF
TGTGCCAGCAGTTTCCAAAGGGGATCCCCCGGGGAGCTGTTTTTT
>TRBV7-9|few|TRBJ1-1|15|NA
CASSLAGRRNTEAFF
TGTGCCAGCAGCTTAGCCGGTCGGAGGAACACTGAAGCTTTCTTT
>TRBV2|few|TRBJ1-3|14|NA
CASSEPGFQNTIYF
TGTGCCAGCAGTGAGCCCGGGTTTCAAAACACCATATATTTT
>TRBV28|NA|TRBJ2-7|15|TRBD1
CASSLSLTGSYEQYF
TGTGCCAGCAGTTTATCGCTGACAGGGTCCTACGAGCAGTACTTC
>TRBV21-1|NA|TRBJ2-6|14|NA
CASSKGSGANVLTF
TGTGCCAGCAGCAAGGGCTCTGGGGCCAACGTCCTGACTTTC
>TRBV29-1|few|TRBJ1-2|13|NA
CSVLGRVDYGYTF
TGCAGCGTTTTAGGACGGGTAGATTATGGCTACACCTTC
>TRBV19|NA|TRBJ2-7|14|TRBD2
CASNGGGAPYEQYF
TGTGCCAGTAACGGGGGAGGGGCCCCCTACGAGCAGTACTTC
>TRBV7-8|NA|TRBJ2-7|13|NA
CASIPPGSYEQYF
TGTGCCAGCATTCCCCCGGGATCTTACGAGCAGTACTTC
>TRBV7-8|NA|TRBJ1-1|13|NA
CASSLWWGTEAFF
TGTGCCAGCAGCTTATGGTGGGGCACTGAAGCTTTCTTT
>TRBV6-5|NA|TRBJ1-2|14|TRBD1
CASRDTGGAGGYTF
TGTGCCAGCAGGGATACAGGGGGCGCGGGTGGCTACACCTTC
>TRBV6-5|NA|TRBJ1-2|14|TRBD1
CASSPDRGGYGYTF
TGTGCCAGCAGTCCAGACAGGGGGGGATATGGCTACACCTTC
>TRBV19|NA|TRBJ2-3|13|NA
CASSSRSHDTQYF
TGTGCCAGTAGTAGCCGGAGTCACGATACGCAGTATTTT
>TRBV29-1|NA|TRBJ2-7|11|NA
CSVEVGYEQYF
TGCAGCGTTGAAGTCGGCTACGAGCAGTACTTC
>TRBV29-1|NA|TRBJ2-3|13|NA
CSVEGGGTDTQYF
TGCAGCGTTGAAGGGGGCGGGACAGATACGCAGTATTTT
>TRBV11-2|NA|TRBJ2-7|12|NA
CASAGSAYEQYF
TGTGCCAGCGCGGGGTCAGCCTACGAGCAGTACTTC
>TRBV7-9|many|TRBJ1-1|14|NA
CASSQGPGNTEAFF
TGTGCCAGCAGCCAGGGACCGGGGAACACTGAAGCTTTCTTT
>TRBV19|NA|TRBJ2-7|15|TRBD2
CASSVGLAAPYEQYF
TGTGCCAGTAGTGTGGGACTAGCGGCTCCCTACGAGCAGTACTTC
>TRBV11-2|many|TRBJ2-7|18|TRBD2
CASSLGDWTSGPAYEQYF
TGTGCCAGCAGCTTAGGGGACTGGACTAGCGGGCCCGCATACGAGCAGTACTTC
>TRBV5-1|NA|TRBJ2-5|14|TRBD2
CASSPGREQETQYF
TGCGCCAGCAGCCCTGGGAGGGAGCAAGAGACCCAGTACTTC
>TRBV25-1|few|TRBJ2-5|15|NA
CASSGPSPSTETQYF
TGTGCCAGCAGTGGCCCCTCCCCTAGCACCGAGACCCAGTACTTC
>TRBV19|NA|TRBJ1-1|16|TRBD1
CASSIWTGSMNTEAFF
TGTGCCAGTAGTATCTGGACAGGGAGCATGAACACTGAAGCTTTCTTT
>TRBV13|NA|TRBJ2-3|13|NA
CASSLMRMDTQYF
TGTGCCAGCAGCTTAATGCGAATGGATACGCAGTATTTT
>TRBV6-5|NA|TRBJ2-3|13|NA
CATRGYDTDTQYF
TGTGCCACCAGGGGCTATGACACAGATACGCAGTATTTT
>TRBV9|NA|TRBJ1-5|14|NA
CASSVSWGNQPQHF
TGTGCCAGCAGCGTATCCTGGGGGAACCAGCCCCAGCATTTT
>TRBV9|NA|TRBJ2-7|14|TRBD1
CASSSGQGGHEQYF
TGTGCCAGCAGCTCTGGACAGGGGGGCCACGAGCAGTACTTC
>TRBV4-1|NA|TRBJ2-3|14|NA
CASSQVSDEDTQYF
TGCGCCAGCAGCCAAGTATCCGACGAAGATACGCAGTATTTT
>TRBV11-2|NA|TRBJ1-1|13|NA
CASSRAVNTEAFF
TGTGCCAGCAGCCGCGCAGTGAACACTGAAGCTTTCTTT
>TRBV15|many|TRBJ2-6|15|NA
CATSRAGSGANVLTF
TGTGCCACCAGCAGAGCCGGGTCCGGGGCCAACGTCCTGACTTTC
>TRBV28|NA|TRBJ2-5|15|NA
CAIGGRPIGQETQYF
TGTGCCATAGGGGGGAGGCCTATAGGCCAAGAGACCCAGTACTTC
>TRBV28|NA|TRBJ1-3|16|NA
CASSPRQSSSGNTIYF
TGTGCCAGCAGTCCCCGACAGTCGAGCTCTGGAAACACCATATATTTT
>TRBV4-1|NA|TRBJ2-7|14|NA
CASSHPSNWYEQYF
TGCGCCAGCAGCCACCCTTCCAACTGGTACGAGCAGTACTTC
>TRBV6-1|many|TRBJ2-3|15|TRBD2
CASSKVAGSGDTQYF
TGTGCCAGCAGTAAAGTAGCGGGATCCGGGGATACGCAGTATTTT